The rows below give T cell receptor beta chains drawn from one sample of a study of T-cell memory formation after mild COVID-19. Via MiXCR, TCRdb re-called the 5' RACE reads, giving one row per CDR3 protein. Among 140,000 or so distinct CDR3 sequences listed, about 5.5% were seen once. Material: PBMCs or a T cell subset sorted from them (not recorded which). These receptors came from an adult woman who had mild COVID-19 (a few samples of this study predate the infection). Cell type and time point are not known. CDR3s include the opening cysteine and the closing phenylalanine or tryptophan. The D gene is left open where the match is weak. Clone size is not always given. Where it is, it says once, few, many or a class for expanded clones.

TGTGCCAGCAGCCAAGGCTTCGGGACTAGCGGGAGGGCAGGCGAGCAGTACTTC	CASSQGFGTSGRAGEQYF	TRBV4-2	TRBJ2-7	many	TRBD2
TGCAGCGTTGAGGAAAGGAGAAAAGGCGGGTTATTTGGGAATGAGCAGTTCTTC	CSVEERRKGGLFGNEQFF	TRBV29-1	TRBJ2-1	few	.
TGTGCCAGCAGCCAGCCCCCAGGGATAGCTGAAGCTTTCTTT	CASSQPPGIAEAFF	TRBV12-3/TRBV12-4	TRBJ1-1	few	.
TGTGCCAGCAGCTCGTACCGATATGACACGTTAAATGAAAAACTGTTTTTT	CASSSYRYDTLNEKLFF	TRBV5-6	TRBJ1-4	.	.
TGTGCCAGCAGCGACCGGACTAGCGGGGGGACATCTGGGGCCAACGTCCTGACTTTC	CASSDRTSGGTSGANVLTF	TRBV9	TRBJ2-6	.	TRBD2
TGCAGTACTGAGGAGACAGGGCAGCTTTATTCACCCCTCCACTTT	CSTEETGQLYSPLHF	TRBV20-1	TRBJ1-6	few	TRBD1
TGTGCCAGCAGTTACTCGTCCCCGGGGGGGCATATCAATGAGCAGTTCTTC	CASSYSSPGGHINEQFF	TRBV6-5	TRBJ2-1	few	TRBD2
TGTGCCAGCAGCTCGCGCCTCGGGACCGACACCGGGGAGCTGTTTTTT	CASSSRLGTDTGELFF	TRBV11-2	TRBJ2-2	.	.
TGTGCCAGCAGTTTAAGGCCAGGGCTTGGAAACACCATATATTTT	CASSLRPGLGNTIYF	TRBV12-3/TRBV12-4	TRBJ1-3	many	.
TGTGCCAGCACCTTCAGGCAGGTCGTCAATGAGCAGTTCTTC	CASTFRQVVNEQFF	TRBV12-3/TRBV12-4	TRBJ2-1	.	.
TGCGCCAGCAGCTTAGGACTAGCGGACGTCGCCTACGAGCAGTACTTC	CASSLGLADVAYEQYF	TRBV5-1	TRBJ2-7	many	TRBD2
TGCGCCAGCAGCTTGCCCAGCGGGGTCCGCAATGAGCAGTTCTTC	CASSLPSGVRNEQFF	TRBV5-1	TRBJ2-1	many	TRBD2
TGTGCCAGCTCACCTTCCGACCAGGGGCGAAAACTGTTTTTT	CASSPSDQGRKLFF	TRBV18	TRBJ1-4	many	.
TGCGCCAGCAGCTTGGAGTCGATAGGACAGGGCTACGAGCAGTACTTC	CASSLESIGQGYEQYF	TRBV5-1	TRBJ2-7	many	TRBD1
TGTGCCAGCAGCCAAGATCCGGGTGCCACTGAAGCTTTCTTT	CASSQDPGATEAFF	TRBV3-1	TRBJ1-1	few	.
TGTGCCAGCAGAGGGAGGACAGGGGATATTTCACCCCTCCACTTT	CASRGRTGDISPLHF	TRBV6-6	TRBJ1-6	few	TRBD1
TGTGCCAGCAGCATCCTAGTTGGGGCAGATACGCAGTATTTT	CASSILVGADTQYF	TRBV7-2	TRBJ2-3	many	.
TGTGCCAGCAAGGGGTATGGCAATCAGCCCCAGCATTTT	CASKGYGNQPQHF	TRBV7-2	TRBJ1-5	few	.
TGTGCCAGCAGCTTGGCCGGGAGGGGGAACACTGAAGCTTTCTTT	CASSLAGRGNTEAFF	TRBV5-5	TRBJ1-1	many	.
TGCAGTGCTCAAAGGGGCTCCCATGGCTACACCTTC	CSAQRGSHGYTF	TRBV20-1	TRBJ1-2	few	.
TGTGCCAGCAGCGAGAAAGCAACTAATGAAAAACTGTTTTTT	CASSEKATNEKLFF	TRBV7-9	TRBJ1-4	few	.
TGTGCCAGCAGCCTCGCCGGGACCGGGAACACTGAAGCTTTCTTT	CASSLAGTGNTEAFF	TRBV3-1	TRBJ1-1	.	.
TGTGCCATCAGTGCAGGAACTAACTATGGCTACACCTTC	CAISAGTNYGYTF	TRBV10-3	TRBJ1-2	.	.
TGCGCCAGCAGCCAACCGGGACAGAAGAGGGGCGGGGAGCTGTTTTTT	CASSQPGQKRGGELFF	TRBV4-1	TRBJ2-2	.	TRBD1
TGTGCTAGTGGCCAGGACAGGGGCGCTAACATGTACAATGAGCAGTTCTTC	CASGQDRGANMYNEQFF	TRBV12-5	TRBJ2-1	few	TRBD1
TGTGCCACCAGTTCGTTGCGGCCCACAGATACGCAGTATTTT	CATSSLRPTDTQYF	TRBV24-1	TRBJ2-3	few	.
TGTGCCAGCAGCTCGGTCGGGACTAGCGGAGGTAGCACAGATACGCAGTATTTT	CASSSVGTSGGSTDTQYF	TRBV7-8	TRBJ2-3	many	TRBD2
TGTGCTAGCGGGAGTAATTACGAGCAGTACTTC	CASGSNYEQYF	TRBV12-3/TRBV12-4	TRBJ2-7	many	TRBD2
TGTGCCACCAGCAGAGAATACCGGGTGAAGCTGTTTTTT	CATSREYRVKLFF	TRBV15	TRBJ2-2	few	.
TGCAGCGGATCTTTGGTTAGGCTGCAGAACACTGAAGCTTTCTTT	CSGSLVRLQNTEAFF	TRBV29-1	TRBJ1-1	few	.
TGTGCCAGCAGACTAAGTGGCGGGGAGCTGTTTTTT	CASRLSGGELFF	TRBV12-3/TRBV12-4	TRBJ2-2	many	.
TGTGCCAGCGGTGGAGCGATACTAGCCAAAAACATTCAGTACTTC	CASGGAILAKNIQYF	TRBV6-2/TRBV6-3	TRBJ2-4	few	.
TGCGCCAGCAGCCAAGATTCGAGGGCAGGGACAGGGGGATTCTACGAGCAGTACTTC	CASSQDSRAGTGGFYEQYF	TRBV4-1	TRBJ2-7	.	TRBD1
TGCAGCGTTGTACATGACAATGAGCAGTTCTTC	CSVVHDNEQFF	TRBV29-1	TRBJ2-1	many	.
TGTGCCAGCAGCCCGGGCCGATACACAGATACGCAGTATTTT	CASSPGRYTDTQYF	TRBV11-2	TRBJ2-3	few	.
TGTGCCAGCTCACCGCGGACTCTCGGGACTACTGAAGCTTTCTTT	CASSPRTLGTTEAFF	TRBV18	TRBJ1-1	.	.
TGTGCCAGCAGCGTTTATATGAACAATGAGCAGTTCTTC	CASSVYMNNEQFF	TRBV9	TRBJ2-1	many	.
TGTGCCAGCAGTTTAGGGACAGGGATTCCGGAAGCTTTCTTT	CASSLGTGIPEAFF	TRBV12-3/TRBV12-4	TRBJ1-1	many	TRBD1
TGTGCCAGCAATCTGGGGGTCGGGAACACCGGGGAGCTGTTTTTT	CASNLGVGNTGELFF	TRBV12-3/TRBV12-4	TRBJ2-2	many	.
TGTGCCAGCAGCTTAGAGGGCAGGGGGCCAGGTTCCTACGAGCAGTACTTC	CASSLEGRGPGSYEQYF	TRBV7-2	TRBJ2-7	.	TRBD1
TGTGCCAGCAGCGTTATTCGGGACGGAGGGCGAGAAGGCTACACCTTC	CASSVIRDGGREGYTF	TRBV12-3/TRBV12-4	TRBJ1-2	many	.
TGTGCCACCAGCAGGGACCATACTAGCGGGAGTGTCAATGAGCAGTTCTTC	CATSRDHTSGSVNEQFF	TRBV15	TRBJ2-1	many	TRBD2
TGTGCCACCAGTGTTGCGGACTCCGAGCAGTACTTC	CATSVADSEQYF	TRBV24-1	TRBJ2-7	.	.
TGCAGTGCCATCCCCGGGGACACCCCAGAGACCCAGTACTTC	CSAIPGDTPETQYF	TRBV20-1	TRBJ2-5	many	.